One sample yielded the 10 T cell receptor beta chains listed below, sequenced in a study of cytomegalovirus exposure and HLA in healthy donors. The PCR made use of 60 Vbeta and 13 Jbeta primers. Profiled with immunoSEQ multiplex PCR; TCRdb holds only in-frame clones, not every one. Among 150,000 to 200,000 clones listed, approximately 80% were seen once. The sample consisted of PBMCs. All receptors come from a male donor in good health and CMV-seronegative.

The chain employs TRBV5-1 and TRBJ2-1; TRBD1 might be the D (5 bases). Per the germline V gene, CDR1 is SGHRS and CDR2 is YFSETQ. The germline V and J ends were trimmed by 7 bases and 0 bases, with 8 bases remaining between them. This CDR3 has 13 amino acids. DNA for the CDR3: TGCGCCAGCGGCAGGGACTCCTACAATGAGCAGTTCTTC. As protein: CASGRDSYNEQFF. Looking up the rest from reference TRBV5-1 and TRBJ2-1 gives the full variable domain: KAGVTQTPRYLIKTRGQQVTLSCSPISGHRSVSWYQQTPGQGLQFLFEYFSETQRNKGNFPGRFSGRQFSNSRSEMNVSTLELGDSALYLCASGRDSYNEQFFGPGTRLTVL.

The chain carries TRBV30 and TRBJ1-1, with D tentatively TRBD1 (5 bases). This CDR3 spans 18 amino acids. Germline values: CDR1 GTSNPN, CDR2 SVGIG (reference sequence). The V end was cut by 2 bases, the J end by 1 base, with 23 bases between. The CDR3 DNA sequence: TGTGCCTGGAGTAATCTGGGGGGATTTGGACGAAAGAACACTGAAGCTTTCTTT. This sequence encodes CAWSNLGGFGRKNTEAFF.

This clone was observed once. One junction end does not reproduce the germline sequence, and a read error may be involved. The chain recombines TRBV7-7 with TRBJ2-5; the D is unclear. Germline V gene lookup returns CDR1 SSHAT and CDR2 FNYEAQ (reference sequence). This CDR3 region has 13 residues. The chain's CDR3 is CASSFRLQETQYF. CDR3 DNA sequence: TGTGCTAGCAGCTTCCGACTGCAAGAGACCCAGTACTTC.

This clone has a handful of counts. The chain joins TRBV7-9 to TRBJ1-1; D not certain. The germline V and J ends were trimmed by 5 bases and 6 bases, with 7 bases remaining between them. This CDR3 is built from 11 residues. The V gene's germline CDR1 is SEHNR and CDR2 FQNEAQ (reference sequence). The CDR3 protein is CASSPGAEAFF. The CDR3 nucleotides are TGTGCCAGCAGCCCCGGGGCTGAAGCTTTCTTT.

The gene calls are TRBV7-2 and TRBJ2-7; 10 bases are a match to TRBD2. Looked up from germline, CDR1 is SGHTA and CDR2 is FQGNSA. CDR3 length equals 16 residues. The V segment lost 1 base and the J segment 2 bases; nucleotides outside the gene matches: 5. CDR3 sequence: CASSLGPSGRAYEQYF. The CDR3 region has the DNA TGTGCCAGCAGCTTAGGGCCTAGCGGGAGAGCCTACGAGCAGTACTTC.

In DNA, the CDR3 is TGTGCCAGCAGCGAAAGAAAGGGACTAGCGGGTGGAGAGACCCAGTACTTC. As protein: CASSERKGLAGGETQYF. This chain connects TRBV4-2 to TRBJ2-5, with 12 nucleotides matching TRBD2. The CDR3 loop spans 17 amino acids. The germline gives CDR1 LGHNA, CDR2 YNFKEQ. The V segment lost 5 bases and the J segment 4 bases; nucleotides outside the gene matches: 11.

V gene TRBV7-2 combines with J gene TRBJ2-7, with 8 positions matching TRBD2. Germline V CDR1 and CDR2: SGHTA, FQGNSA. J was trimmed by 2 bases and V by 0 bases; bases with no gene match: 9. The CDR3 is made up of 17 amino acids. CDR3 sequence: CASSLAPGGAGPYEQYF. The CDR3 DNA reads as TGTGCCAGCAGCTTAGCCCCCGGGGGGGCGGGACCCTACGAGCAGTACTTC. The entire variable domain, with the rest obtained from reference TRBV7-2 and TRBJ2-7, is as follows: GAGVSQSPSNKVTEKGKDVELRCDPISGHTALYWYRQSLGQGLEFLIYFQGNSAPDKSGLPSDRFSAERTGGSVSTLTIQRTQQEDSAVYLCASSLAPGGAGPYEQYFGPGTRLTVT.

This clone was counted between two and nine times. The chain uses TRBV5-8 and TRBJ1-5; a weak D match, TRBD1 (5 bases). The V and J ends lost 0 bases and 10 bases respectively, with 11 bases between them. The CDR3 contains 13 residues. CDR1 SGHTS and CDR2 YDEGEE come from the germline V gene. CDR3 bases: TGTGCCAGCAGCTTGGCAGGCCAGGGCCCCCAGCATTTT. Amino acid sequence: CASSLAGQGPQHF.

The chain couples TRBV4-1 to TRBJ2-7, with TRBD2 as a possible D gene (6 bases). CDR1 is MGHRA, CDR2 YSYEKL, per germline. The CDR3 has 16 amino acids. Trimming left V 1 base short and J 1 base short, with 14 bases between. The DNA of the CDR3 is TGCGCCAGCAGCCAAGTGTGGGGGGAGCTTTCCTACGAGCAGTACTTC. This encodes CASSQVWGELSYEQYF.

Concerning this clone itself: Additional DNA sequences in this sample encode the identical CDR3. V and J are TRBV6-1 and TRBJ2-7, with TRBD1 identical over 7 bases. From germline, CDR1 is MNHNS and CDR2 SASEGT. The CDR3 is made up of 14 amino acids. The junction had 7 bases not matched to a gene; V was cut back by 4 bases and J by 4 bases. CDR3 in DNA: TGTGCCAGCAGTGTACGGGACAGAACTTACGAGCAGTACTTC. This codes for CASSVRDRTYEQYF.